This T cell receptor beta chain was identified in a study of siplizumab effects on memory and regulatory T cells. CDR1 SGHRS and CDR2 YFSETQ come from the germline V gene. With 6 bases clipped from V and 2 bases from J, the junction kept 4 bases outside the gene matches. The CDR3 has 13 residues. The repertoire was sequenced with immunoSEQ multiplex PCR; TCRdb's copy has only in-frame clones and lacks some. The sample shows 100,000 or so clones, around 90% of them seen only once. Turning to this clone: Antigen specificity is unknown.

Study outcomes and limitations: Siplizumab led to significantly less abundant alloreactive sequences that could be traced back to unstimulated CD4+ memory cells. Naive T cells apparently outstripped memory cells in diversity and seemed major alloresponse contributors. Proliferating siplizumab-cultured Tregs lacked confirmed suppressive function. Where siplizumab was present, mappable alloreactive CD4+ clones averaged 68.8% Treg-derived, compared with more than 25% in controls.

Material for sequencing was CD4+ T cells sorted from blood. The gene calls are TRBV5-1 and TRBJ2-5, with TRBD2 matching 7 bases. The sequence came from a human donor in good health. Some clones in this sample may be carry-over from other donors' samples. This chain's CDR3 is CASTWTRQETQYF. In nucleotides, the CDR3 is TGCGCCAGCACCTGGACTAGACAAGAGACCCAGTACTTC.